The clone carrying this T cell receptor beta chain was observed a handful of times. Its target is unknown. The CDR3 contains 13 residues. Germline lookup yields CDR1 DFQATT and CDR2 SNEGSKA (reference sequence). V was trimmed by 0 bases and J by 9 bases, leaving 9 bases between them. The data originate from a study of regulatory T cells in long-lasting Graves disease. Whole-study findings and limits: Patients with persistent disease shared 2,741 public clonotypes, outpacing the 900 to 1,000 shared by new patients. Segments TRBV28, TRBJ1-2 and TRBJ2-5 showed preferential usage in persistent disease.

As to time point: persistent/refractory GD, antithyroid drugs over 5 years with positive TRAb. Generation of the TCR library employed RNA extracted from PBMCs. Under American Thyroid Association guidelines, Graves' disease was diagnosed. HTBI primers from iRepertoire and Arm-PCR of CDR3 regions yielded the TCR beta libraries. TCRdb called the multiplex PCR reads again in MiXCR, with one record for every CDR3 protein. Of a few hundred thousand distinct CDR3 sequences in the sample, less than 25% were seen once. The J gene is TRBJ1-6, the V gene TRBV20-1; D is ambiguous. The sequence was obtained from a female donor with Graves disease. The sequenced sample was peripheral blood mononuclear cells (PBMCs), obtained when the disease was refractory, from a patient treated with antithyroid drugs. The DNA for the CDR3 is TGCAGTGCTAGAGATCCCCTGGCTTCACCCCTCCACTTT. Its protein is CSARDPLASPLHF.